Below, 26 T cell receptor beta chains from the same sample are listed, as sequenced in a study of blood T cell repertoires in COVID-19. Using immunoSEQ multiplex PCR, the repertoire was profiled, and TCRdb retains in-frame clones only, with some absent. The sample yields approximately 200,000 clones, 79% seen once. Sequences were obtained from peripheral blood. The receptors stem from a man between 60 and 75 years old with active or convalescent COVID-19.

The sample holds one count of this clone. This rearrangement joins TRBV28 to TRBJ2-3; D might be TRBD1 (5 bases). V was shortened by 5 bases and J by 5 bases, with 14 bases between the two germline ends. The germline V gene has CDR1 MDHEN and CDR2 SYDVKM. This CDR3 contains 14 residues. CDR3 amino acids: CASSPLSTVDTQYF. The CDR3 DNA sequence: TGTGCCAGCAGTCCACTTTCGACAGTAGATACGCAGTATTTT.

The CDR3 loop is CASSQDRTSGGGEQYF. Here the CDR3 DNA reads TGCGCCAGCAGCCAAGATCGGACTAGCGGAGGAGGCGAGCAGTACTTC. The V call is TRBV4-1, the J call TRBJ2-7, with 10 bases identical to TRBD2. The CDR3 has 16 amino acids. Germline assignment: CDR1 MGHRA and CDR2 YSYEKL. The junction had 8 bases not matched to a gene; V was cut back by 0 bases and J by 6 bases.

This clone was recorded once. The CDR3 sequence: CATSRRGTLYGYTF. CDR3 nucleotides: TGTGCCACCAGCAGGCGGGGGACTCTCTATGGCTACACCTTC. V and J are TRBV15 and TRBJ1-2; a possible D gene is TRBD1 (5 bases). Germline V gene sequence: CDR1 LNHNV, CDR2 YYDKDF (reference sequence). The CDR3 runs to 14 residues. V was shortened by 3 bases and J by 4 bases, with 12 bases between the two germline ends.

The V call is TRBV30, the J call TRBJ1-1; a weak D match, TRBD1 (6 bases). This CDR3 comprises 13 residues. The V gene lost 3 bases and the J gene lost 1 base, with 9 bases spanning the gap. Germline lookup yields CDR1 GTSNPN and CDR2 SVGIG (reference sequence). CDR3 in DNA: TGTGCCTGGAGCGACAGGCCGAACACTGAAGCTTTCTTT. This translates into CAWSDRPNTEAFF.

Written as DNA, the CDR3 is TGTGCCACCAGCAGAGGGGGGATGGTGCGGGGAGGCCAAGAGACCCAGTACTTC. It codes for CATSRGGMVRGGQETQYF. The chain links TRBV15 to TRBJ2-5, with D tentatively TRBD2 (6 bases). The CDR3 is made up of 18 amino acids. Germline values: CDR1 LNHNV, CDR2 YYDKDF (reference sequence). V was trimmed by 1 base and J by 1 base, leaving 19 bases between them. Drawing the rest from reference TRBV15 and TRBJ2-5, the complete variable domain is DAMVIQNPRYQVTQFGKPVTLSCSQTLNHNVMYWYQQKSSQAPKLLFHYYDKDFNNEADTPDNFQSRRPNTSFCFLDIRSPGLGDTAMYLCATSRGGMVRGGQETQYFGPGTRLLVL.

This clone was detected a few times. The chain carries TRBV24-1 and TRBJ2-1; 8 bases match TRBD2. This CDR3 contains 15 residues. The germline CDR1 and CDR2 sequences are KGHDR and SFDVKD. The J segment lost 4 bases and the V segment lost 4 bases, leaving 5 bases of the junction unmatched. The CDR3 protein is CATSESGGPYNEQFF. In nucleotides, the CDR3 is TGTGCCACCAGTGAATCGGGAGGGCCGTACAATGAGCAGTTCTTC.

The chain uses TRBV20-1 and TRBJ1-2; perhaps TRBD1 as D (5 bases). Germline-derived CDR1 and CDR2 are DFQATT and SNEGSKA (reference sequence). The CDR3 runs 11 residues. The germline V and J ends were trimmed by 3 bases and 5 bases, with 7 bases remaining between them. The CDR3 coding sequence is TGCAGTGCTAGGACAGTATATGGCTACACCTTC. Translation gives CSARTVYGYTF.

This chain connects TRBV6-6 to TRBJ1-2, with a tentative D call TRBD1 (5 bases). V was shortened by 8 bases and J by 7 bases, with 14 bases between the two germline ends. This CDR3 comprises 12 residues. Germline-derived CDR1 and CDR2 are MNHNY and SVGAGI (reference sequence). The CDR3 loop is CASFETGLGYTF. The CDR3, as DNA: TGTGCCAGCTTCGAGACGGGACTTGGCTACACCTTC.

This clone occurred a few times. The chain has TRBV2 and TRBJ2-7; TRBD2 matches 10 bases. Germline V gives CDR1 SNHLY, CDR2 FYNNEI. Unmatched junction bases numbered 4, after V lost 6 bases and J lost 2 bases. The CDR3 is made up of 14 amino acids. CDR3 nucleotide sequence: TGTGCCAGCAGCCGGACTAGCGGAGCCTACGAGCAGTACTTC. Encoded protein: CASSRTSGAYEQYF.

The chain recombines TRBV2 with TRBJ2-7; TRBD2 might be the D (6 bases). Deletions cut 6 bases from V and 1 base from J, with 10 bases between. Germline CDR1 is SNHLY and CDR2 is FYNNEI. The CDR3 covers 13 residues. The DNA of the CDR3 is TGTGCCAGCAGACGGGACTCTTCCTACGAGCAGTACTTC. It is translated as CASRRDSSYEQYF.

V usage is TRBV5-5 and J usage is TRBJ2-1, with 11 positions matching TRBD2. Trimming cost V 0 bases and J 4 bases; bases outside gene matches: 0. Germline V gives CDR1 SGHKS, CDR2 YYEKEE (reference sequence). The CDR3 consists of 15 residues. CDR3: CASSLGLAGYNEQFF. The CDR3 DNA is TGTGCCAGCAGCTTGGGACTAGCGGGGTACAATGAGCAGTTCTTC.

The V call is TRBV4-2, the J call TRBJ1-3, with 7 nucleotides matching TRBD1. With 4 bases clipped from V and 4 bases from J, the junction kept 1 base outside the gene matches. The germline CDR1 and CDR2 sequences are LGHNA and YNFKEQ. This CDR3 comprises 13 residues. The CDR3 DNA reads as TGTGCCAGCAGCCTGACAGGGGGAAACACCATATATTTT. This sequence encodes CASSLTGGNTIYF.

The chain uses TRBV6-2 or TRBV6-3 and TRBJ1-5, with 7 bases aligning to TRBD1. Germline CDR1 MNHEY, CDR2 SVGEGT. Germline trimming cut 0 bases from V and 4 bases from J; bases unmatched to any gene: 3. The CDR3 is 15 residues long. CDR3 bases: TGTGCCAGCAGTTACTCCACAGGGGTGAATCAGCCCCAGCATTTT. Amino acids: CASSYSTGVNQPQHF.

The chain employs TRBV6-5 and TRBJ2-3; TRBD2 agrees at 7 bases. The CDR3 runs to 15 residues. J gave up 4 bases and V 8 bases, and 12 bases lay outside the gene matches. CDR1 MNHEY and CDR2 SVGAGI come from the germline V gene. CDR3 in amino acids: CASGRGGLTADTQYF. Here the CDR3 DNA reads TGTGCCAGCGGACGCGGGGGTCTTACCGCAGATACGCAGTATTTT.

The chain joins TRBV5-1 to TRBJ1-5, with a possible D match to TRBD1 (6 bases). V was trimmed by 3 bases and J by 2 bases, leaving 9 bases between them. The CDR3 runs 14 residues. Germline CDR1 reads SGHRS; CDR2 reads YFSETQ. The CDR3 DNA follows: TGCGCCAGCAGCTCGGCAGGGGGCAATCAGCCCCAGCATTTT. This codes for CASSSAGGNQPQHF.

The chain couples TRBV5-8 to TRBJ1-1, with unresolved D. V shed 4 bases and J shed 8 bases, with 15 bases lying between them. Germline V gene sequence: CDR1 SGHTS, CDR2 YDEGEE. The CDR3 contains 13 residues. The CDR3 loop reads CASSPAGGPEAFF. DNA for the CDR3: TGTGCCAGCAGCCCTGCTGGAGGGCCCGAAGCTTTCTTT.

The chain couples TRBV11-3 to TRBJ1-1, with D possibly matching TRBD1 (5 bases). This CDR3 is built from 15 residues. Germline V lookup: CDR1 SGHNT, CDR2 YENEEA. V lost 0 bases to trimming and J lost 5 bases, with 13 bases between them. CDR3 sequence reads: CASSLDSGGETEAFF. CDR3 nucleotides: TGTGCCAGCAGCTTAGATTCCGGGGGGGAGACTGAAGCTTTCTTT.

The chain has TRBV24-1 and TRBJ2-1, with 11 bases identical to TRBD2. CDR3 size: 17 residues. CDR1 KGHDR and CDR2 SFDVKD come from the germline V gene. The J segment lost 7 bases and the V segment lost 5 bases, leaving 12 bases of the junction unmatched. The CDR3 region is CATSGLQGLAGGNEQFF. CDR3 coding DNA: TGTGCCACCAGTGGCCTCCAAGGGCTAGCGGGAGGTAATGAGCAGTTCTTC.

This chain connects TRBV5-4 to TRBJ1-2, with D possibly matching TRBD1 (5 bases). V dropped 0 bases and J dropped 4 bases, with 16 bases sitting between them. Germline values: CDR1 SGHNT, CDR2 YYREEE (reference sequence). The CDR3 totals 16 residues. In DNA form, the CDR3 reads TGTGCCAGCAGCTTGGTAGGCAGGGCAGGAGTCTATGGCTACACCTTC. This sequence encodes CASSLVGRAGVYGYTF.

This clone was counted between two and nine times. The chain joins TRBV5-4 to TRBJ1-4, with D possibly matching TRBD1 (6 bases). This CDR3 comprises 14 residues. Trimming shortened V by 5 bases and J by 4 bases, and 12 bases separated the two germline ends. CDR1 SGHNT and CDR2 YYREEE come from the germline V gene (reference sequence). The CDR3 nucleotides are TGTGCCAGCAGTGCTGGACAGATTAATGAAAAACTGTTTTTT. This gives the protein CASSAGQINEKLFF.

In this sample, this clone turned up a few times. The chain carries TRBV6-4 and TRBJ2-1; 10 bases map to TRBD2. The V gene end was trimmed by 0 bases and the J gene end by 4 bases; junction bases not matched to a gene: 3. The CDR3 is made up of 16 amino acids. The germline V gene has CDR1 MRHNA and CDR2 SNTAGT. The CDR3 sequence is CASSDSGSGGYNEQFF. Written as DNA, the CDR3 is TGTGCCAGCAGTGACTCGGGTAGCGGGGGGTACAATGAGCAGTTCTTC.

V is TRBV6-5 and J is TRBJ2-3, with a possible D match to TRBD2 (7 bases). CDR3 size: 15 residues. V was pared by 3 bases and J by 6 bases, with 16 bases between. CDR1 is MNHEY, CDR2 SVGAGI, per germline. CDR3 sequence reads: CASSYVGGGTDTQYF. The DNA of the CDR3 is TGTGCCAGCAGTTATGTGGGAGGGGGAACGGATACGCAGTATTTT.

The CDR3 is CASSQDLAGAGETQYF. CDR3 in DNA: TGTGCCAGCAGCCAAGATTTGGCAGGGGCAGGGGAGACCCAGTACTTC. This rearrangement joins TRBV14 to TRBJ2-5, with a possible D match to TRBD1 (6 bases). V shed 0 bases and J shed 5 bases, with 16 bases lying between them. Germline loops: CDR1 SGHDN, CDR2 FVKESK. CDR3 length: 16 residues.

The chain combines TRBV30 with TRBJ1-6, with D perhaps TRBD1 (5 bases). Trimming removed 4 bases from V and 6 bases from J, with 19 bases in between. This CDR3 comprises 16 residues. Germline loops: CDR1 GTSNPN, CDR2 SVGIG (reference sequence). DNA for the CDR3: TGTGCCTGGACTCCATGGGCAGGGCCTGGTAATTCACCCCTCCACTTT. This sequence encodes CAWTPWAGPGNSPLHF.

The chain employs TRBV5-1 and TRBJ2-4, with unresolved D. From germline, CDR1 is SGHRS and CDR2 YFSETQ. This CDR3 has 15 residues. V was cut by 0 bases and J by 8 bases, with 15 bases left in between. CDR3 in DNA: TGCGCCAGCAGCTTGGCCCAGGCCTCCGCAGACATTCAGTACTTC. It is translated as CASSLAQASADIQYF.

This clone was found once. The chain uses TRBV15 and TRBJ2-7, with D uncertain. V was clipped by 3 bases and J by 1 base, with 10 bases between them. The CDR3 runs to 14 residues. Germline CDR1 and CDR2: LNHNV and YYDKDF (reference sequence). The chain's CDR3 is CATSSAGISYEQYF. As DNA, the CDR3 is TGTGCCACCAGCAGCGCTGGCATATCCTACGAGCAGTACTTC.